The TCR beta chain described here comes from a study of cytotoxic CD8 clonotypes in ibrutinib-treated CLL. Study-level points and caveats: In comparison with age-matched healthy donors, baseline clonality was higher and tracked circulating CD8+ T-cell counts.

The CDR3 is made up of 15 amino acids. From germline, CDR1 is SGHTA and CDR2 FQGNSA. V was clipped by 7 bases and J by 0 bases, with 13 bases between them. To note about this clone: Its specificity is unknown.

TCRdb's copy holds only in-frame clones and misses some; the assay was immunoSEQ multiplex PCR. This sample yields some 150,000 clones, of which 70% to 85% are seen a single time; around 30% belongs to the top ten. The specimen comprised PBMCs, sampled after 12 months of ibrutinib treatment. V usage is TRBV7-2 and J usage is TRBJ2-1, with D unresolved. The sequence was collected from a human donor with chronic lymphocytic leukemia. CDR3 sequence: CASTPTWVSYNEQFF. DNA for the CDR3: TGTGCCAGCACTCCAACTTGGGTCTCCTACAATGAGCAGTTCTTC.